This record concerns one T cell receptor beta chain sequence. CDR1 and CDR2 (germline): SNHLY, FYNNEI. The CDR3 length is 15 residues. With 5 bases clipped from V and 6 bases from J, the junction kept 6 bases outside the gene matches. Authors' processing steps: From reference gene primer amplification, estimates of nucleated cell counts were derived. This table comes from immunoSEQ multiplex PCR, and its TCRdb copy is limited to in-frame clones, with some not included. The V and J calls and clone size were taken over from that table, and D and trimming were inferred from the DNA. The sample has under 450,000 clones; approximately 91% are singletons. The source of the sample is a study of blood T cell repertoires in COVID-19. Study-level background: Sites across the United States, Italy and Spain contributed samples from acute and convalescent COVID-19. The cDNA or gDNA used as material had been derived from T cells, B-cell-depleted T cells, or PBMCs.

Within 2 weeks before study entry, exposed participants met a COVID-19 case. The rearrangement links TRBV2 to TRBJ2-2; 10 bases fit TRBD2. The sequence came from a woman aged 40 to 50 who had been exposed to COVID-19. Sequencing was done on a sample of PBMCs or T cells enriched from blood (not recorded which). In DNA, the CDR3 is TGTGCCAGCAGTTTCGGGACTAGCGTGGCCGGGGAGCTGTTTTTT. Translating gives CASSFGTSVAGELFF. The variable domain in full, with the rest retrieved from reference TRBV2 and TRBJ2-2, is EPEVTQTPSHQVTQMGQEVILRCVPISNHLYFYWYRQILGQKVEFLVSFYNNEISEKSEIFDDQFSVERPDGSNFTLKIRSTKLEDSAMYFCASSFGTSVAGELFFGEGSRLTVL.